This T cell receptor beta chain appears in the sequencing data of a study of tissue T cells after allogeneic stem cell transplantation. Regarding the study as a whole: Across patients, clones rarely overlapped, yet motif clusters were shared tissue-specifically.

CDR3 sequences, V/J genes, frequencies and template counts came from survey-depth TCRbeta sequencing. The method was immunoSEQ multiplex PCR; TCRdb's version includes in-frame clones alone and lacks a portion of them. The sample holds about 48,000 clones, 65% to 85% seen once. The CDR3 has 15 amino acids. Trimming pared 3 bases from V and 1 base from J, leaving 12 bases between. Germline V CDR1 and CDR2: NNHNN, SYGAGS (reference sequence). In its sample, this clone was seen once. The antigen is undetermined. Gene names are mouse gene names. The sequenced fragment ends 1 residue before the CDR3 boundary, so the rest is inferred from the germline J gene.

This TCR was recovered from a pool of C57BL/6 mice in good health. Sequenced sample: sorted cells pooled from one or two spleens. V is TRBV13-2 and J is TRBJ2-4; a weak D match, TRBD2 (6 bases). CDR3 protein: CASGGGEGGQNTLYF. CDR3 bases read: TGTGCCAGCGGTGGGGGGGAAGGGGGTCAAAACACCTTGTAC.